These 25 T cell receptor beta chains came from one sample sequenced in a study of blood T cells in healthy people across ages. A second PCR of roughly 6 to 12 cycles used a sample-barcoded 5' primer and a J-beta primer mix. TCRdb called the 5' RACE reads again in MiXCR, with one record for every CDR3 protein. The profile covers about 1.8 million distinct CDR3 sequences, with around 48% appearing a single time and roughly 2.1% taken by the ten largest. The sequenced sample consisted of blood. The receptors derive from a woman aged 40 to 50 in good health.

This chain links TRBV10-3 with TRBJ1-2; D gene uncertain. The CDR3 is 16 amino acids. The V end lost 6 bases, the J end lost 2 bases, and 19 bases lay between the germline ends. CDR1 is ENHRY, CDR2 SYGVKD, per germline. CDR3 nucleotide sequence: TGTGCCATCAGCCTCGGTCAGTTGGCGGGAAACTATGGCTACACCTTC. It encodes CAISLGQLAGNYGYTF.

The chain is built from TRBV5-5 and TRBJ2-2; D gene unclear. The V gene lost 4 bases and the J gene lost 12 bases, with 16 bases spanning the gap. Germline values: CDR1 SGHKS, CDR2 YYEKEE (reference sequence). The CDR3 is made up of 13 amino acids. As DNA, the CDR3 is TGTGCCAGCAGCCCTGGTGACACGGAAAAGCTGTTTTTT. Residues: CASSPGDTEKLFF.

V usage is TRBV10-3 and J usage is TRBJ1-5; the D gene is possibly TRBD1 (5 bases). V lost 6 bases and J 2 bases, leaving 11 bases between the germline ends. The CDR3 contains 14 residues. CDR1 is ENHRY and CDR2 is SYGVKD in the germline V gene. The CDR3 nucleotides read TGTGCCATCAGGTGGGACTTAGGCAATCAGCCCCAGCATTTT. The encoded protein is CAIRWDLGNQPQHF.

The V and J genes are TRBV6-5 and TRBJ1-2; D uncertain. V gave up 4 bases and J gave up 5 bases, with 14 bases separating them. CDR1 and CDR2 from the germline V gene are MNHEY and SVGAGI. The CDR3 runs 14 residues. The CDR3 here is CASSSNSGGYGYTF. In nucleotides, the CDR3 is TGTGCCAGCAGTTCCAATTCTGGAGGGTATGGCTACACCTTC.

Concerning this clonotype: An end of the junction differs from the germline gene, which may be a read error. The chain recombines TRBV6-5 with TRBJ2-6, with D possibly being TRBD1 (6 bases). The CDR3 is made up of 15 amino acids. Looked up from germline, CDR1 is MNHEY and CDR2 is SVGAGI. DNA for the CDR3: TGTGCCCGCAGTCCCGGGACAACTGGGGCCAACGTCCTGACTTTC. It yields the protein CARSPGTTGANVLTF.

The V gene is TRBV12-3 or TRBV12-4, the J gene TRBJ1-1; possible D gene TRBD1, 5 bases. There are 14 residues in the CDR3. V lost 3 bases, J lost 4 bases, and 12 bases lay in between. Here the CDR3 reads CASSFRQIGTEAFF. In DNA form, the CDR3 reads TGTGCCAGCAGTTTTCGACAGATAGGCACTGAAGCTTTCTTT.

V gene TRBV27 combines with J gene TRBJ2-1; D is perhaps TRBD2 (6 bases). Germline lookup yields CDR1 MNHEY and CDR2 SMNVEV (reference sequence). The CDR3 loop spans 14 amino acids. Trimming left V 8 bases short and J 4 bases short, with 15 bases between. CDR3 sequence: CASQTGELYNEQFF. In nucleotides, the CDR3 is TGTGCCAGCCAGACGGGGGAACTATACAATGAGCAGTTCTTC.

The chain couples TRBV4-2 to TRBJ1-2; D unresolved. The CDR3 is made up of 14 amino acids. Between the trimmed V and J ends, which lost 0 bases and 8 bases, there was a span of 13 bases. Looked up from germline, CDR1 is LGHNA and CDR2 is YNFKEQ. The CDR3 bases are TGTGCCAGCAGCCAAGACTTAGGTCACGGGGGCTACACCTTC. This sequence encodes CASSQDLGHGGYTF.

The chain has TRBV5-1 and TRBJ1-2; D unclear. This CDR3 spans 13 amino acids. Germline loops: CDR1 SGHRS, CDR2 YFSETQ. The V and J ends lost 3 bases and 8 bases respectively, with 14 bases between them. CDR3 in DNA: TGCGCCAGCAGCTCAACGGACTCGGAGGGCTACACCTTC. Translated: CASSSTDSEGYTF.

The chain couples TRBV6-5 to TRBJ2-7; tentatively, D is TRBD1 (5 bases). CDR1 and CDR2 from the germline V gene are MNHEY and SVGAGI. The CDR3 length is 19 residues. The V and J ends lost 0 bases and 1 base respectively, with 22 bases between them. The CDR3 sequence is CASSYSGNMKGKASYEQYF. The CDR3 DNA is TGTGCCAGCAGTTACTCGGGGAATATGAAGGGGAAGGCGTCCTACGAGCAGTACTTC.

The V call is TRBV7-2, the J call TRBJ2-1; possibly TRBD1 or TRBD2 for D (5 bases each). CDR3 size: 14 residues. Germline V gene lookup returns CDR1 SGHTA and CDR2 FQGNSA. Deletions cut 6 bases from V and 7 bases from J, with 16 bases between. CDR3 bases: TGTGCCAGCAGGCGAACCGGGACGTCTAATGAGCAGTTCTTC. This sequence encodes CASRRTGTSNEQFF.

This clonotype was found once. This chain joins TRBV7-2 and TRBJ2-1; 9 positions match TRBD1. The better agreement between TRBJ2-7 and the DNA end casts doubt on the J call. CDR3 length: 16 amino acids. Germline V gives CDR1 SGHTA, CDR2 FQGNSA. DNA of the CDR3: TGTGCCAGCAGCTTTACCGGGACAGGGACCTACAATGAGCAGTACTTC. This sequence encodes CASSFTGTGTYNEQYF.

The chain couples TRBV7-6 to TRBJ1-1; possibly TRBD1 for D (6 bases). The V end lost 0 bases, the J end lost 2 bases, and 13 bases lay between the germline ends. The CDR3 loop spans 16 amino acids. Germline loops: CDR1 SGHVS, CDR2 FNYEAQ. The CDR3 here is CASSLAGEGTNTEAFF. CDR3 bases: TGTGCCAGCAGCTTAGCGGGGGAGGGGACAAACACTGAAGCTTTCTTT.

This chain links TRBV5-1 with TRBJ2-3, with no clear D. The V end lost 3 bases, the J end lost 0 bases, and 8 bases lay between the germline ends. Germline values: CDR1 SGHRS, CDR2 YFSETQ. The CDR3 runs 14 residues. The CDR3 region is CASSSITSTDTQYF. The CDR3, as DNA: TGCGCCAGCAGCTCGATTACAAGCACAGATACGCAGTATTTT.

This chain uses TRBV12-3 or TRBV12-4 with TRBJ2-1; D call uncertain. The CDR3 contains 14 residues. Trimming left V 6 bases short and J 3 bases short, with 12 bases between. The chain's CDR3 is CASRTEESYNEQFF. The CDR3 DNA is TGTGCCAGCAGAACAGAAGAGAGCTACAATGAGCAGTTCTTC.

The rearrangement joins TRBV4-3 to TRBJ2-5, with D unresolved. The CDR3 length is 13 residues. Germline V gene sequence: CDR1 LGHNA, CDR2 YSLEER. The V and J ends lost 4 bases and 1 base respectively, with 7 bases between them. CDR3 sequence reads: CASSPHTQETQYF. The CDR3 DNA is TGCGCCAGCAGCCCACATACCCAAGAGACCCAGTACTTC.

The CDR3 DNA is TGTGCCATCAGTGACAGGGACAGGGAGGGTCCTGAAGCTTTCTTT. It translates to CAISDRDREGPEAFF. V and J are TRBV10-3 and TRBJ1-1; 9 bases fit TRBD1. The CDR3 extends over 15 amino acids. The V and J ends lost 3 bases and 6 bases, in that order; junction bases with no gene match: 8. Germline CDR1 ENHRY, CDR2 SYGVKD.

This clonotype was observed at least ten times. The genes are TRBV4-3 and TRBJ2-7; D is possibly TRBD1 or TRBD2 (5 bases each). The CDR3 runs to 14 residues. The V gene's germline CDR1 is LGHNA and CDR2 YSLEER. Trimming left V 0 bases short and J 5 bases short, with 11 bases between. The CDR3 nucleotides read TGCGCCAGCAGCCAAGATCGGGGACGGGACGAGCAGTACTTC. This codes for CASSQDRGRDEQYF.

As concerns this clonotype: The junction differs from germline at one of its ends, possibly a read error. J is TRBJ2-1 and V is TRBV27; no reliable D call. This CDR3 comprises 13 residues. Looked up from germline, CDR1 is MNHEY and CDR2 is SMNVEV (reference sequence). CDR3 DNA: TGTGCCAACAGTTTAAGCAGTTACAATGAGCAGTTCTTC. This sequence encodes CANSLSSYNEQFF.

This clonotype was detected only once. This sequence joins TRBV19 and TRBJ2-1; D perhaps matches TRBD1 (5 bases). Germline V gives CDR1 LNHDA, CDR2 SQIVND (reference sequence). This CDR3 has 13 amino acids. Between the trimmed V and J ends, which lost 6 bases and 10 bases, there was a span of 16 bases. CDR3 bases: TGTGCCAGTAGGTGGGGCCCCCCAGGGGAGCAGTTCTTC. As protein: CASRWGPPGEQFF.

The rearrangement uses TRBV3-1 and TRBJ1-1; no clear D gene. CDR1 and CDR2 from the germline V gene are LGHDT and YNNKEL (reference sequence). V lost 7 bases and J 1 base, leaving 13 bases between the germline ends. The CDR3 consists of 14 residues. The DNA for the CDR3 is TGTGCCAGCACCCGCACACGGGGGAACACTGAAGCTTTCTTT. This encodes CASTRTRGNTEAFF.

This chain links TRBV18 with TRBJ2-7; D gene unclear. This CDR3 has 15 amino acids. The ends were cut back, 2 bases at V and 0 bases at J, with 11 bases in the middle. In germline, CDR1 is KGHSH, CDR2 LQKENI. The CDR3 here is CASSPGAQSSYEQYF. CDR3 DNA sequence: TGTGCCAGCTCACCAGGTGCACAGAGCTCCTACGAGCAGTACTTC.

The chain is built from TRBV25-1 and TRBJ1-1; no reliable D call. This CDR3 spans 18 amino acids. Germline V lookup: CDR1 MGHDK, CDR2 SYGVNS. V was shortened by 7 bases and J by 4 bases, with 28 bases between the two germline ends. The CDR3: CASKEDPFAAATGTEAFF. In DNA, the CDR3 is TGTGCCAGCAAGGAGGATCCCTTCGCTGCCGCCACCGGCACTGAAGCTTTCTTT.

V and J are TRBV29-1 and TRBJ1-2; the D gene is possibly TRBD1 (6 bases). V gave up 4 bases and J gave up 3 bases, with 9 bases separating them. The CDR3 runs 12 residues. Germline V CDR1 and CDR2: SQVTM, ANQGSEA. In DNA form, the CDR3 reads TGCAGCGTTGCCGGGGGGCACTATGGCTACACCTTC. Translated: CSVAGGHYGYTF.

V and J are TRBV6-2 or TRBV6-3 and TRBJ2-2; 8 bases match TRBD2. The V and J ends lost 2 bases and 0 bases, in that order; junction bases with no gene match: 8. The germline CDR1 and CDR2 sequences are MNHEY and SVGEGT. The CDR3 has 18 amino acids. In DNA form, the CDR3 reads TGTGCCAGCAGTTACGAGTCGGGGGGGTCCCCGAACACCGGGGAGCTGTTTTTT. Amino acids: CASSYESGGSPNTGELFF.